This T cell receptor beta chain was profiled in a study of control samples from healthy donors and cancer patients (dated by TCRdb to about 2020). Library creation used the immunoSEQ multiplex PCR assay. TCRdb carries this immuneACCESS record with in-frame sequences only. Its versions omit some clonotypes, under half of them owing to an unresolved V gene in the studies checked, with the rest unexplained. The sample profile shows about 21,000 clones; 84% of them were found once. The ten largest clones capture roughly 24% of the sample. This clone was seen a few times. What this receptor recognizes is not known. It has no much larger one-base neighbor in the sample; base qualities were not kept. Reading from cysteine to phenylalanine, the CDR3 counts 12 amino acids. CDR3 DNA only is kept here, 36 bases in frame from base 1. V and J are trimmed by 4 bases and 2 bases, and the gene matches miss 0 bases of the junction. Per the germline V gene, SQVTM is the CDR1 and ANQGSEA is the CDR2.

The source is a man aged 60-69 years with colorectal cancer. The rearranged chain carries TRBV29-1 and TRBJ1-2; the junction holds 8 bases that match TRBD1. Sample: PBMCs. CDR3 reads: CSVGDRNYGYTF. The DNA sequence reads TGCAGCGTTGGGGACAGGAACTATGGCTACACCTTC.